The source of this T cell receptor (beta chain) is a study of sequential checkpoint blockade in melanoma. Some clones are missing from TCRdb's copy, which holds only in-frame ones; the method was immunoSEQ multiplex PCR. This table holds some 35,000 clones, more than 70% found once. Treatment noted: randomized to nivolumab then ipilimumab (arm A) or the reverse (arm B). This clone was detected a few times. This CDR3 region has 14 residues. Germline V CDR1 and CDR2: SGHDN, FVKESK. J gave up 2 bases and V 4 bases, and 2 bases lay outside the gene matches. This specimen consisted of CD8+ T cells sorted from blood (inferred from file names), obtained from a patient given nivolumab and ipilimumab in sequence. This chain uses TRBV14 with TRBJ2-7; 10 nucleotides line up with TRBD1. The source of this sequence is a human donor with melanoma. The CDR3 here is CASSLGTGAYEQYV. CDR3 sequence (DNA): TGTGCCAGCAGCCTCGGGACAGGGGCCTACGAGCAGTACGTC.